These 32 T cell receptor beta chains share one sample of origin, sequenced in a study of blood T cell repertoires in COVID-19. Repertoires were generated with immunoSEQ multiplex PCR, while TCRdb's copy carries only in-frame clones and drops some. The data hold 50,000 to 60,000 clones, with 70% to 90% observed a single time. Input material: peripheral blood. These receptors were taken from a man aged 55 to 70 with acute or convalescent COVID-19.

In this sample, this clone turned up a few times. The V call is TRBV9, the J call TRBJ2-1; possible D gene TRBD2, 6 bases. The length of the CDR3 is 14 residues. Germline V gene data show CDR1 as SGDLS and CDR2 as YYNGEE. With 0 bases removed from V and 6 bases from J, the gap between germline ends came to 10 bases. CDR3: CASSVAGERNEQFF. DNA for the CDR3: TGTGCCAGCAGCGTAGCGGGGGAGCGCAATGAGCAGTTCTTC.

The chain combines TRBV15 with TRBJ2-7; D is possibly TRBD2 (8 bases). Germline V gives CDR1 LNHNV, CDR2 YYDKDF (reference sequence). CDR3 length: 15 residues. V lost 0 bases, J lost 9 bases, and 18 bases lay in between. The CDR3 DNA reads as TGTGCCACCAGCAGAGAAACCGGGACTAGGGGGCGGCAGTACTTC. It is translated as CATSRETGTRGRQYF.

In this sample, this clone turned up a few times. Written as DNA, the CDR3 is TGTGCCAGGCTTACGGGGGGAAATGAGCAGTTCTTC. Amino acid sequence: CARLTGGNEQFF. This chain joins TRBV6-5 and TRBJ2-1; TRBD2 matches at 7 bases. The CDR3 is 12 residues long. CDR1 and CDR2 (germline): MNHEY, SVGAGI. V was clipped by 9 bases and J by 7 bases; unmatched bases: 6.

V gene TRBV18 combines with J gene TRBJ1-2; D gene uncertain. The germline V gene has CDR1 KGHSH and CDR2 LQKENI. The V and J ends lost 2 bases and 4 bases respectively, with 20 bases between them. The CDR3 has 17 residues. CDR3 sequence (DNA): TGTGCCAGCTCACCAGACTTATCTGAGGGTCGGGTCTATGGCTACACCTTC. This codes for CASSPDLSEGRVYGYTF.

The chain links TRBV19 to TRBJ2-1, with 7 bases lining up with TRBD1. Per germline, CDR1 LNHDA and CDR2 SQIVND (reference sequence). J gave up 4 bases and V 1 base, and 4 bases lay outside the gene matches. The CDR3 spans 15 residues. The CDR3: CASSIGQGPYNEQFF. CDR3 nucleotide sequence: TGTGCCAGTAGTATAGGACAGGGTCCATACAATGAGCAGTTCTTC. Drawing the rest from reference TRBV19 and TRBJ2-1, the complete variable domain is DGGITQSPKYLFRKEGQNVTLSCEQNLNHDAMYWYRQDPGQGLRLIYYSQIVNDFQKGDIAEGYSVSREKKESFPLTVTSAQKNPTAFYLCASSIGQGPYNEQFFGPGTRLTVL.

The chain carries TRBV30 and TRBJ2-5; 9 bases map to TRBD1. Germline loops: CDR1 GTSNPN, CDR2 SVGIG (reference sequence). This CDR3 has 13 residues. J lost 5 bases, V lost 2 bases, and 3 bases had no gene match. CDR3 amino acids: CAWSSGTGETQYF. In nucleotides, the CDR3 is TGTGCCTGGAGTTCCGGGACAGGGGAGACCCAGTACTTC.

The rearrangement uses TRBV7-9 and TRBJ2-7; TRBD1 is a possible D gene (5 bases). The CDR3 totals 15 residues. The germline V and J ends were trimmed by 5 bases and 7 bases, with 21 bases remaining between them. CDR1 and CDR2 (germline): SEHNR, FQNEAQ (reference sequence). Here the CDR3 DNA reads TGTGCCAGCAGCCAGCCAGGGTCAGTAGAACGGGAGCAGTACTTC. Encoded protein: CASSQPGSVEREQYF.

This rearrangement joins TRBV7-9 to TRBJ1-4, with 7 bases fitting TRBD1. The germline CDR1 and CDR2 sequences are SEHNR and FQNEAQ (reference sequence). The CDR3 covers 14 residues. Trimming cost V 5 bases and J 5 bases; bases outside gene matches: 5. CDR3 sequence: CASSAGQRNEKLFF. The CDR3 DNA is TGTGCCAGCAGCGCGGGACAGCGAAATGAAAAACTGTTTTTT.

J is TRBJ2-7 and V is TRBV7-9, with D possibly matching TRBD2 (6 bases). Between the trimmed V and J ends, which lost 4 bases and 2 bases, there was a span of 12 bases. Germline values: CDR1 SEHNR, CDR2 FQNEAQ (reference sequence). The CDR3 is 14 amino acids. The CDR3 sequence is CASSSGDGTYEQYF. The DNA of the CDR3 is TGTGCCAGCAGCTCGGGGGACGGAACCTACGAGCAGTACTTC.

V gene TRBV5-1 combines with J gene TRBJ1-5; 8 bases align to TRBD1. V trimming: 1 base; J trimming: 3 bases; junction bases outside the gene matches: 3. Germline CDR1 and CDR2: SGHRS and YFSETQ. The CDR3 has 15 residues. The CDR3 nucleotides read TGCGCCAGCAGCTTGCTGGGACAGGACAATCAGCCCCAGCATTTT. It codes for CASSLLGQDNQPQHF.

The V gene is TRBV2, the J gene TRBJ1-5, with a weak D call TRBD1 (5 bases). The V gene's germline CDR1 is SNHLY and CDR2 FYNNEI. The ends were cut back, 2 bases at V and 5 bases at J, with 7 bases in the middle. The CDR3 extends over 13 amino acids. CDR3 sequence reads: CASSEQGHQPQHF. The CDR3 nucleotides are TGTGCCAGCAGTGAACAGGGCCATCAGCCCCAGCATTTT. Drawing the rest from reference TRBV2 and TRBJ1-5, the complete variable domain is EPEVTQTPSHQVTQMGQEVILRCVPISNHLYFYWYRQILGQKVEFLVSFYNNEISEKSEIFDDQFSVERPDGSNFTLKIRSTKLEDSAMYFCASSEQGHQPQHFGDGTRLSIL.

A few counts support this clone. The chain is built from TRBV6-5 and TRBJ1-3; TRBD1 matches at 8 bases. Looked up from germline, CDR1 is MNHEY and CDR2 is SVGAGI. The CDR3 spans 14 residues. Trimming took 6 bases from V and 5 from J; bases not matched to a gene: 6. Here the CDR3 reads CASSFDRGRNTIYF. For the CDR3, the DNA is TGTGCCAGCAGCTTCGACAGGGGTAGAAACACCATATATTTT.

The V gene is TRBV5-6, the J gene TRBJ1-2, with TRBD1 identical over 8 bases. CDR3 length: 13 amino acids. The V segment lost 3 bases and the J segment 7 bases; nucleotides outside the gene matches: 5. Germline values: CDR1 SGHDT, CDR2 YYEEEE. The CDR3: CASSYRTGSGYTF. In DNA form, the CDR3 reads TGTGCCAGCAGCTACCGGACAGGGTCTGGCTACACCTTC.

The chain links TRBV4-2 to TRBJ1-2, with 8 bases aligning to TRBD1. J gave up 4 bases and V 4 bases, and 14 bases lay outside the gene matches. Germline CDR1 LGHNA, CDR2 YNFKEQ. CDR3 length: 17 amino acids. The CDR3 nucleotides are TGTGCCAGCAGCCCCTATTCCGCAGGGGGCGAAGGCTATGGCTACACCTTC. This sequence encodes CASSPYSAGGEGYGYTF.

The chain employs TRBV3-1 (or the pseudogene TRBV3-2) and TRBJ1-2; D perhaps matches TRBD1 (6 bases). Germline V gene lookup returns CDR1 LGHDT and CDR2 YNNKEL (reference sequence). This CDR3 spans 15 amino acids. The germline V and J ends were trimmed by 3 bases and 7 bases, with 18 bases remaining between them. The CDR3 protein is CASSHAGLGAVGYTF. The CDR3 region has the DNA TGTGCCAGCAGCCACGCAGGGTTGGGGGCCGTTGGCTACACCTTC.

This chain's CDR3 is CASSEGTAYTF. DNA for the CDR3: TGTGCCAGCAGTGAAGGGACAGCCTACACCTTC. The V and J genes are TRBV2 and TRBJ1-2; maybe TRBD1 (6 bases). In germline, CDR1 is SNHLY, CDR2 FYNNEI. V was pared by 1 base and J by 10 bases, with 7 bases between. This CDR3 has 11 amino acids.

The chain joins TRBV6-5 to TRBJ1-4; no definite D call. This CDR3 comprises 14 residues. Trimming removed 2 bases at V and 0 bases at J, with 4 bases between. Per germline, CDR1 MNHEY and CDR2 SVGAGI. For the CDR3, the DNA is TGTGCCAGCAGTTACGACTCAACTAATGAAAAACTGTTTTTT. It yields the protein CASSYDSTNEKLFF.

Of note for this clone: Within the sample, other DNA sequences also encode this same CDR3. The chain joins TRBV15 to TRBJ1-4, with D tentatively TRBD1 (5 bases). The V end lost 1 base, the J end lost 8 bases, and 8 bases lay between the germline ends. Germline V gene lookup returns CDR1 LNHNV and CDR2 YYDKDF (reference sequence). This CDR3 comprises 13 residues. The CDR3 DNA is TGTGCCACCAGCAGAGGGGGCTGGGAAAAACTGTTTTTT. Its protein is CATSRGGWEKLFF.

This clone was observed a single time. This rearrangement joins TRBV14 to TRBJ1-2, with TRBD1 as a possible D gene (6 bases). V lost 5 bases to trimming and J lost 7 bases, with 23 bases between them. The CDR3 loop spans 16 amino acids. Germline values: CDR1 SGHDN, CDR2 FVKESK. For the CDR3, the DNA is TGTGCCAGCAGCGGACAGTTTGAGGTAGTCAGCCTTGGCTACACCTTC. This codes for CASSGQFEVVSLGYTF.

The rearrangement uses TRBV9 and TRBJ2-3; the match to TRBD2 covers 9 bases. The CDR3 loop spans 18 amino acids. Germline trimming cut 2 bases from V and 0 bases from J; bases unmatched to any gene: 10. CDR1 and CDR2 from the germline V gene are SGDLS and YYNGEE. This CDR3 reads CASSVHSGGVSSTDTQYF. As DNA, the CDR3 is TGTGCCAGCAGCGTGCATAGCGGGGGCGTATCTAGCACAGATACGCAGTATTTT.

This clone was found a few times. This chain links TRBV10-3 with TRBJ2-2; D unclear. CDR3 length equals 14 residues. V lost 8 bases to trimming and J lost 0 bases, with 10 bases between them. Germline CDR1 is ENHRY and CDR2 is SYGVKD. CDR3: CAIGQPANTGELFF. The CDR3 DNA sequence: TGTGCCATCGGGCAGCCTGCGAACACCGGGGAGCTGTTTTTT.

The V and J genes are TRBV14 and TRBJ2-7, with D uncertain. CDR3 length: 15 residues. The germline gives CDR1 SGHDN, CDR2 FVKESK. V was pared by 5 bases and J by 0 bases, with 14 bases between. The CDR3 loop reads CASSSPGYRSYEQYF. The CDR3 DNA reads as TGTGCCAGCAGCTCTCCAGGTTACCGCTCCTACGAGCAGTACTTC.

The table lists this clone with a count of one. The chain uses TRBV5-4 and TRBJ1-3; no firm D call. Trimming pared 0 bases from V and 0 bases from J, leaving 4 bases between. Germline CDR1 reads SGHNT; CDR2 reads YYREEE (reference sequence). This CDR3 has 14 residues. The CDR3 DNA follows: TGTGCCAGCAGCTTGGCCCTCTCTGGAAACACCATATATTTT. Its translation is CASSLALSGNTIYF. Complete variable domain (other parts from reference TRBV5-4 and TRBJ1-3): ETGVTQSPTHLIKTRGQQVTLRCSSQSGHNTVSWYQQALGQGPQFIFQYYREEENGRGNFPPRFSGLQFPNYSSELNVNALELDDSALYLCASSLALSGNTIYFGEGSWLTVV.

The chain has TRBV7-8 and TRBJ1-1; 7 bases fit TRBD1. Trimming removed 5 bases from V and 1 base from J; junction bases left unmatched: 10. The CDR3 has 16 residues. In germline, CDR1 is SGHVS, CDR2 FQNEAQ. CDR3 coding DNA: TGTGCCAGCAGCGCCCATAGGGGGCAAAAGAACACTGAAGCTTTCTTT. It translates to CASSAHRGQKNTEAFF.

J is TRBJ1-4 and V is TRBV15, with 9 bases fitting TRBD1. CDR1 is LNHNV and CDR2 is YYDKDF in the germline V gene (reference sequence). Germline trimming cut 0 bases from V and 2 bases from J; bases unmatched to any gene: 19. The length of the CDR3 is 22 residues. The CDR3 sequence: CATSRDGAGHPGQGVTNEKLFF. DNA of the CDR3: TGTGCCACCAGCAGAGATGGGGCGGGCCACCCGGGACAGGGAGTCACTAATGAAAAACTGTTTTTT.

This chain connects TRBV11-3 to TRBJ2-6; weak D call: TRBD2 (6 bases). Germline CDR1 SGHNT, CDR2 YENEEA. V dropped 2 bases and J dropped 4 bases, with 12 bases sitting between them. The length of the CDR3 is 16 residues. The CDR3 DNA reads as TGTGCCAGCAGCTTAAGGGCGGCGGGGGGGGCCAACGTCCTGACTTTC. Protein product: CASSLRAAGGANVLTF.

The chain is built from TRBV6-6 and TRBJ1-5; D is perhaps TRBD1 (5 bases). This CDR3 contains 14 residues. V was clipped by 4 bases and J by 4 bases, with 11 bases between them. Germline-derived CDR1 and CDR2 are MNHNY and SVGAGI (reference sequence). The chain's CDR3 is CASSLGLKNQPQHF. In DNA form, the CDR3 reads TGTGCCAGCAGTTTGGGACTGAAGAATCAGCCCCAGCATTTT.

The CDR3 DNA reads TGTGCCAGCTCACCAGGAGGTTACGACTACAATGAGCAGTTCTTC. Translated, it gives CASSPGGYDYNEQFF. The J gene is TRBJ2-1, the V gene TRBV18; perhaps TRBD2 as D (5 bases). Germline V lookup: CDR1 KGHSH, CDR2 LQKENI. Trimming left V 2 bases short and J 3 bases short, with 11 bases between. The CDR3 extends over 15 amino acids.

This clone was detected a few times. The chain combines TRBV6-5 with TRBJ1-2; D perhaps matches TRBD1 (6 bases). V was shortened by 2 bases and J by 2 bases, with 12 bases between the two germline ends. This CDR3 contains 15 residues. The germline CDR1 and CDR2 sequences are MNHEY and SVGAGI. The CDR3, as DNA: TGTGCCAGCAGTTACAGTCCAGGGGTCAACTATGGCTACACCTTC. Translation: CASSYSPGVNYGYTF.

The V gene is TRBV6-1, the J gene TRBJ1-2; TRBD1 aligns across 7 bases. The J segment lost 0 bases and the V segment lost 0 bases, leaving 1 base of the junction unmatched. Germline V gene data show CDR1 as MNHNS and CDR2 as SASEGT. The CDR3 totals 15 residues. The CDR3 loop is CASSEATGSNYGYTF. CDR3 nucleotides: TGTGCCAGCAGTGAAGCGACAGGGTCTAACTATGGCTACACCTTC.

The CDR3 DNA follows: TGTGCCTGGAGGCCCCTTGGGACTAGCGGGGGGGTAGCCAAAAACATTCAGTACTTC. Translating gives CAWRPLGTSGGVAKNIQYF. V and J are TRBV30 and TRBJ2-4, with TRBD2 matching over 16 bases. The germline V gene encodes CDR1 GTSNPN and CDR2 SVGIG (reference sequence). The CDR3 runs to 19 residues. V was clipped by 3 bases and J by 0 bases; unmatched bases: 8.

This sequence joins TRBV5-4 and TRBJ2-6; perhaps TRBD2 as D (5 bases). Germline V gene sequence: CDR1 SGHNT, CDR2 YYREEE (reference sequence). The CDR3 consists of 15 residues. V was cut by 0 bases and J by 2 bases, with 6 bases left in between. The CDR3 here is CASSLAGTGANVLTF. CDR3 DNA sequence: TGTGCCAGCAGCTTGGCGGGGACTGGGGCCAACGTCCTGACTTTC.